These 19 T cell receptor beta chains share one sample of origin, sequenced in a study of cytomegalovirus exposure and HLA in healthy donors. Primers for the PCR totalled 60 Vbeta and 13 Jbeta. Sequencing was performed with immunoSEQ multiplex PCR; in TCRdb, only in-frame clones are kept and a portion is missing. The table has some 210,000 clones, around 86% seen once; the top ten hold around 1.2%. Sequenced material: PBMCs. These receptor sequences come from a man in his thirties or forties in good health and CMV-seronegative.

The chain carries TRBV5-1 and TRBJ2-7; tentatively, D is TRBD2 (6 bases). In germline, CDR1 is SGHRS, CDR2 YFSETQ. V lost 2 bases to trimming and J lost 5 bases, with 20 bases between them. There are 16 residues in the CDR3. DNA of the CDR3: TGCGCCAGCAGCTTCGAGGCCGCGACTAGACCCGACGAGCAGTACTTC. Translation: CASSFEAATRPDEQYF.

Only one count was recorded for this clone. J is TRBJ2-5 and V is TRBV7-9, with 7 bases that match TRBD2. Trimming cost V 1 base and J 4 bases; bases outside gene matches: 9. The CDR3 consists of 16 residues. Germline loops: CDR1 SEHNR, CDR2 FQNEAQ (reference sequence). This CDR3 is CASSLVVGGVRETQYF. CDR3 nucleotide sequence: TGTGCCAGCAGCTTAGTTGTGGGGGGGGTACGAGAGACCCAGTACTTC.

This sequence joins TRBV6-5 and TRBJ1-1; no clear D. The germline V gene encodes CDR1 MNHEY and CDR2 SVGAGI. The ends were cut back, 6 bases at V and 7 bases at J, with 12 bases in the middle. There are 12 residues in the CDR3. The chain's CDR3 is CASSRSGFEAFF. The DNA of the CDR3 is TGTGCCAGCAGCAGGTCGGGGTTTGAAGCTTTCTTT.

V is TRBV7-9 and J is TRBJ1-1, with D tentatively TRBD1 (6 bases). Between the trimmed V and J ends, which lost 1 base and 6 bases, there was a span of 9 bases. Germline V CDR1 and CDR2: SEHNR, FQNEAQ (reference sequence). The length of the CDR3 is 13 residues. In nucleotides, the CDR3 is TGTGCCAGCAGCTTAGTGACAGGTGCTGAAGCTTTCTTT. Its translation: CASSLVTGAEAFF. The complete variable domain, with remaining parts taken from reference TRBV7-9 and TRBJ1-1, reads DTGVSQNPRHKITKRGQNVTFRCDPISEHNRLYWYRQTLGQGPEFLTYFQNEAQLEKSRLLSDRFSAERPKGSFSTLEIQRTEQGDSAMYLCASSLVTGAEAFFGQGTRLTVV.

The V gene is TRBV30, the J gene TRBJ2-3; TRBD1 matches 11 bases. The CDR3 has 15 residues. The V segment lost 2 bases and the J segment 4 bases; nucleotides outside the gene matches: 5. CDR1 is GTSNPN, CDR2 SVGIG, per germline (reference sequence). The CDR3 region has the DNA TGTGCCTGGAGTTATATGGGACAGGGGGCAGATACGCAGTATTTT. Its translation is CAWSYMGQGADTQYF. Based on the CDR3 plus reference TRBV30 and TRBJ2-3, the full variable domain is SQTIHQWPATLVQPVGSPLSLECTVEGTSNPNLYWYRQAAGRGLQLLFYSVGIGQISSEVPQNLSASRPQDRQFILSSKKLLLSDSGFYLCAWSYMGQGADTQYFGPGTRLTVL.

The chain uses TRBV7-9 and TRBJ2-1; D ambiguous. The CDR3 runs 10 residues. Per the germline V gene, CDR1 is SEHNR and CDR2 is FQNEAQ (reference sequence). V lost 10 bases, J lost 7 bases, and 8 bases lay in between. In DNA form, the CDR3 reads TGTGCCACCGCGTCGAATGAGCAGTTCTTC. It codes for CATASNEQFF.

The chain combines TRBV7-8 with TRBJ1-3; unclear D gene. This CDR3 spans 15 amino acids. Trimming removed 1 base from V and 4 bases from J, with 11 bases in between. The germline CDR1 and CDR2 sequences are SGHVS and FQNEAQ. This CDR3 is CASSLVGRTGNTIYF. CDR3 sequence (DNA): TGTGCCAGCAGCTTAGTGGGCAGAACGGGAAACACCATATATTTT.

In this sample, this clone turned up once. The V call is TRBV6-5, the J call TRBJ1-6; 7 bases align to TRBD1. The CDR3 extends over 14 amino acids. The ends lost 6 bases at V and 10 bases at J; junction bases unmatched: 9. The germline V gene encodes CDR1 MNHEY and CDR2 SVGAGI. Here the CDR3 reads CASSSGTDGSPLHF. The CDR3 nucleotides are TGTGCCAGCAGCTCCGGGACAGACGGCTCACCCCTCCACTTT.

The CDR3 DNA reads TGTGCCAGCAGTCCCATAGCGGGAGACTTCGATGAGCAGTTCTTC. This gives the protein CASSPIAGDFDEQFF. The chain links TRBV27 to TRBJ2-1; the match to TRBD2 covers 9 bases. V lost 5 bases, J lost 8 bases, and 10 bases stayed unmatched. Germline loops: CDR1 MNHEY, CDR2 SMNVEV (reference sequence). The CDR3 spans 15 residues.

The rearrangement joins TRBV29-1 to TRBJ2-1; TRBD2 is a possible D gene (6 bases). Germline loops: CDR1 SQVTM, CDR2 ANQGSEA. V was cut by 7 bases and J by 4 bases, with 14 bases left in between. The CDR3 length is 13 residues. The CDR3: CSGRGTGYNEQFF. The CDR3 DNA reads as TGCAGCGGACGAGGGACTGGATACAATGAGCAGTTCTTC.

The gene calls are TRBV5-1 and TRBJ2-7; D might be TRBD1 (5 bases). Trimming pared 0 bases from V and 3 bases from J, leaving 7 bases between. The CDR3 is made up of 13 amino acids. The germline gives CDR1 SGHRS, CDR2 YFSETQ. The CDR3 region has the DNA TGCGCCAGCAGCTTGGACAGGCACTACGAGCAGTACTTC. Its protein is CASSLDRHYEQYF.

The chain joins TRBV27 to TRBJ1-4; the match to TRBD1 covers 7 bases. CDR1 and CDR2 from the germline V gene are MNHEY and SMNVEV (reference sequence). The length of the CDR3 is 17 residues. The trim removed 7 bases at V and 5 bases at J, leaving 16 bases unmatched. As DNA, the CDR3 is TGTGCCAGCACCCAAGGGGTGACAGGGATCGGGAATGAAAAACTGTTTTTT. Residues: CASTQGVTGIGNEKLFF. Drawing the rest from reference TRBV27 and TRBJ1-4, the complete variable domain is EAQVTQNPRYLITVTGKKLTVTCSQNMNHEYMSWYRQDPGLGLRQIYYSMNVEVTDKGDVPEGYKVSRKEKRNFPLILESPSPNQTSLYFCASTQGVTGIGNEKLFFGSGTQLSVL.

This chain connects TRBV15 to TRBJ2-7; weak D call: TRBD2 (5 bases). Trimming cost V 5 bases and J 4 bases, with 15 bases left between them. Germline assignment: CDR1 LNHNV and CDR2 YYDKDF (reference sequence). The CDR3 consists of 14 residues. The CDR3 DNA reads TGTGCCACCAGCGTCCAGACTACCCGATACGAGCAGTACTTC. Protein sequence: CATSVQTTRYEQYF.

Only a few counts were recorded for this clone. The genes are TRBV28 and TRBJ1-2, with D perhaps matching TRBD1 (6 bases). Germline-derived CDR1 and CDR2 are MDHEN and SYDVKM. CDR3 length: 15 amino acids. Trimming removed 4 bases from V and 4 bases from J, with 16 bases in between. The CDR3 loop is CASSSRQAVTYGYTF. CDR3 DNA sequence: TGTGCCAGCAGTTCCCGACAGGCTGTTACCTATGGCTACACCTTC.

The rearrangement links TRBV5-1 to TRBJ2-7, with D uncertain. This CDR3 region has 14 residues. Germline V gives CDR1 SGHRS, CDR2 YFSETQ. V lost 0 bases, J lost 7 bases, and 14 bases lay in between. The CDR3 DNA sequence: TGCGCCAGCAGCTTGGAGCAGATCCTAGAAGAGCAGTACTTC. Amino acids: CASSLEQILEEQYF.

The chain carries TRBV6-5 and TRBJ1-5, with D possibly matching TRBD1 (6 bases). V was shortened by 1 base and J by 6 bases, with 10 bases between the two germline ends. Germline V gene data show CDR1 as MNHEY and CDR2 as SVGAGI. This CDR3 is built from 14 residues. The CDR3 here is CASSYLQGAQPQHF. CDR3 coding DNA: TGTGCCAGCAGTTACTTACAGGGCGCTCAGCCCCAGCATTTT.

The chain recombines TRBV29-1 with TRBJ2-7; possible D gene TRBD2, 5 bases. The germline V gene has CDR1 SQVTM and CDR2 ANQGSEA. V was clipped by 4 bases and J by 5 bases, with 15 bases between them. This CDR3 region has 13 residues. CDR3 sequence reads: CSVVSESADEQYF. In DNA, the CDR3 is TGCAGCGTTGTTTCTGAGTCAGCGGACGAGCAGTACTTC.

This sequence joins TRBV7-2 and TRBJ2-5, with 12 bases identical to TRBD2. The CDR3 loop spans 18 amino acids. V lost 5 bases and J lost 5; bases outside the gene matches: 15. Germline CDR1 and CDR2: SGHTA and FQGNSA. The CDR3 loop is CASSPTPQRTSGDETQYF. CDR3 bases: TGTGCCAGCAGCCCCACGCCACAACGGACTAGCGGGGATGAGACCCAGTACTTC.

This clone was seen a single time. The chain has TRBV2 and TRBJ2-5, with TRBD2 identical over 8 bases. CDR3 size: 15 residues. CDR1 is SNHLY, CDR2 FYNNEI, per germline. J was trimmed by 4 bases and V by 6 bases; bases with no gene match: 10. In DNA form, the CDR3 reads TGTGCCAGCAGCGCTTACGGGAGGGCCTTAGAGACCCAGTACTTC. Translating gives CASSAYGRALETQYF.